This T cell receptor (beta chain) appears in the sequencing data of a study of post-analysis software for immune sequencing data. Incorporated into the TCR beta cDNA libraries were unique molecular identifiers, which served to reduce PCR and sequencing biases. MiXCR, applied by TCRdb to the PCR reads, yields one record per CDR3 protein. This sample has roughly 540,000 distinct CDR3 sequences, with roughly 34% found just once. This clonotype was recorded a few times. Its antigen remains unknown. Points from the study as a whole: Under F measure analysis, samples from one preparation batch co-clustered strongly.

The receptor's source is a girl under 18 with multiple sclerosis. Sample: blood.

CDR3 bases: TGCGCCAGCAGCCAAGATCCAACGCTTAAAGAGACCCAGTACTTC. This sequence encodes CASSQDPTLKETQYF. The rearrangement joins TRBV4-1 to TRBJ2-5; D is unclear. V was cut by 0 bases and J by 3 bases, with 11 bases left in between. CDR3 length equals 15 residues. CDR1 MGHRA and CDR2 YSYEKL come from the germline V gene.